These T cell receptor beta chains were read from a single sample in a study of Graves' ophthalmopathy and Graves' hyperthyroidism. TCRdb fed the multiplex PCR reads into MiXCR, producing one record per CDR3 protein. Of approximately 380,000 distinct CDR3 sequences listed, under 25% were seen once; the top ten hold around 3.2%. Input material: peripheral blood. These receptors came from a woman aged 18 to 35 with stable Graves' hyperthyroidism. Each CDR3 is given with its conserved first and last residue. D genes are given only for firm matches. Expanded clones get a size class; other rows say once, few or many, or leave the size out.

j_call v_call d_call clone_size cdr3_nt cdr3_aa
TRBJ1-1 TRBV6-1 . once TGTGCCAGCAGGGACGCCATGAACACTGAAGCTTTCTTT CASRDAMNTEAFF
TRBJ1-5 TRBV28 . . TGTGCCAGCAGTTCACATACCCCTATTCAGCCCCAGCATTTT CASSSHTPIQPQHF
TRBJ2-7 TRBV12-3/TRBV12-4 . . TGTGCCAGCAGTTGGAGGGGGCTACACGAGCAGTACTTC CASSWRGLHEQYF
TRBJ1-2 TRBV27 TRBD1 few TGTGCCAGCAGTTTGGCCCCCGGGACAGGGAACTATGGCTACACCTTC CASSLAPGTGNYGYTF
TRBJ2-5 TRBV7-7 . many TGTGCTAGCAGCTCAGCGCAGGGGGAGACCCAGTACTTC CASSSAQGETQYF
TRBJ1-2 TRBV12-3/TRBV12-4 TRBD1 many TGTGCCAGCAGCACTGGACAGGAACGTCGCTATGGCTACACCTTC CASSTGQERRYGYTF
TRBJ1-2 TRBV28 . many TGTGCCAGCAGATCCTCACAGGCGAACCTTATGATGCGGTATGGCTACACCTTC CASRSSQANLMMRYGYTF
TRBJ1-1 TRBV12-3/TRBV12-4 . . TGTGCCAGCATCTCAGGGACTGAAGCTTTCTTT CASISGTEAFF
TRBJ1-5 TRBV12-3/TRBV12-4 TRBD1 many TGTGCCAGCAGTATAGGAAACAGGGGGTCGAGCAATCAGCCCCAGCATTTT CASSIGNRGSSNQPQHF
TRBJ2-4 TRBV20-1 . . TGCAGTGCTAGCCTCCCCCGGCGGGGTTCGGACATTCAGTACTTC CSASLPRRGSDIQYF
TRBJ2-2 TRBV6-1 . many TGTGCCAGCACTCAATCGCGATATCAGGTCGCCGGGGAGCTGTTTTTT CASTQSRYQVAGELFF
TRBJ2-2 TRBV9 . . TGTGCCAGCAGCCGAGGGGGGGGAGCGAACACCGGGGAGCTGTTTTTT CASSRGGGANTGELFF
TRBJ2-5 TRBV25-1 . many TGTGCCAGCATCGGGGGAGATGGCGGGACCCAGTACTTC CASIGGDGGTQYF
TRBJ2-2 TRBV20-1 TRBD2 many TGCAGTGCTGATTCCAGCGGGAACGACCACGGGGAGCTGTTTTTT CSADSSGNDHGELFF
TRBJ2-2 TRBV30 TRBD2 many TGTGCCTGGACGACTAGCGAGGCCGGGGAGCTGTTTTTT CAWTTSEAGELFF
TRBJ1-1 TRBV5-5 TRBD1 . TGTGCCAGCAGCTTGGTGAATTACAGGGGGCCCACTGAAGCTTTCTTT CASSLVNYRGPTEAFF
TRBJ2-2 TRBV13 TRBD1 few TGTGCCAGCACCAGGACAGGGGTCACCGGGGAGCTGTTTTTT CASTRTGVTGELFF
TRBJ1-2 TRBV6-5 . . TGTGCCAGCAGTTTCGGGGCTAGGCTTAACTATGGCTACACCTTC CASSFGARLNYGYTF
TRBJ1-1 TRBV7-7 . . TGTGCTAGCAGCTTAGTTGGGGACACCATGAACACTGAAGCTTTCTTT CASSLVGDTMNTEAFF
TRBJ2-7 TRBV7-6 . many TGTGCCAGCAGATCCTATGGTGGCGAGCAGTACTTC CASRSYGGEQYF
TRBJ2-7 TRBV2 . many TGTGCCAGCAGTCAAGAGCTAGCGAACTCCTACGAGCAGTACTTC CASSQELANSYEQYF
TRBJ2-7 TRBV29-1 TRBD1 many TGCAGCGTTGAAGCGTGGGCAGGGGGCGACGAGCAGTACTTC CSVEAWAGGDEQYF
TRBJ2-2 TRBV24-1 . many TGTGCCACCAGTGCCTGGCAAGAAGCCGGGGAGCTGTTTTTT CATSAWQEAGELFF
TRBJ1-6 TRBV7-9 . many TGTGCCAGCAGCAACCGAATTGGGAGGTCACCCCTCCACTTT CASSNRIGRSPLHF
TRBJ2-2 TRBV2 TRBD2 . TGTGCCAGCAGCTTGGAGGGGAGGGACACCGGGGAGCTGTTTTTT CASSLEGRDTGELFF
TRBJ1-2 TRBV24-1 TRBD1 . TGTGCCACCAGTGCTACAGGGGGTGACAAAGACTATGGCTACACCTTC CATSATGGDKDYGYTF
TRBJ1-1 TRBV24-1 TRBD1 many TGTGCCACCAGTGACCTGGGGACAGAACTGGAAGCTTTCTTT CATSDLGTELEAFF
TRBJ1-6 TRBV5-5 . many TGTGCCAGCAGCGCCCTTAACCGGGCCCCTAATTCACCCCTCCACTTT CASSALNRAPNSPLHF
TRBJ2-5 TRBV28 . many TGTGCCAGCAGTATTAAGGCTTACCCGGGGGAGACCCAGTACTTC CASSIKAYPGETQYF
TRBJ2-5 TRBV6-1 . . TGTGCCAGCAGTGTTTCTGGGAGAGAAGAGACCCAGTACTTC CASSVSGREETQYF
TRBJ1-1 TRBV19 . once TGTGCCAGTAGTATGGGCAGGGAAGCTTTCTTT CASSMGREAFF
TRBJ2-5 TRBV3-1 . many TGTGCCAGCAGCCCCAACGGAGAGACCCAGTACTTC CASSPNGETQYF
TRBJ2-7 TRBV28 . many TGTGCCAGCAGTTTGTATGGTGACGAGCAGTACTTC CASSLYGDEQYF
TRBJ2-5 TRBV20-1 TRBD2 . TGCAGTGCTAGAGATCCTCTAGCGGGGGGGCTGGAGACCCAGTACTTC CSARDPLAGGLETQYF
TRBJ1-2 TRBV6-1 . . TGTGCCAGCAGTGCCCATATGAAGGGGCGTATGGATGGCTACACCTTC CASSAHMKGRMDGYTF
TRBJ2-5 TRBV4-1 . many TGCGCCAGCAGCCAAGTGGGCACAGAAGAGACCCAGTACTTC CASSQVGTEETQYF
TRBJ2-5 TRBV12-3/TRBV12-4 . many TGTGCCAGCAGGGACATCCAAGAGACCCAGTACTTC CASRDIQETQYF
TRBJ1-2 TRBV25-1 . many TGTGCCAGCAGTGATGGTAGGCAACCCGCTGGCTACACCTTC CASSDGRQPAGYTF
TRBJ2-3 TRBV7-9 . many TGTGCCAGCAGCCCCGTCGGTGATACGCAGTATTTT CASSPVGDTQYF
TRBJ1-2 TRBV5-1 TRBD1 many TGCGCCAGCAGCTTGAACCACAGGGGAGATGGCTACACCTTC CASSLNHRGDGYTF
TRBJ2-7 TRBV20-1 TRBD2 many TGCAGTGCTAGAGCTACTAGCGGGAGGGCCTTCGAGCAGTACTTC CSARATSGRAFEQYF
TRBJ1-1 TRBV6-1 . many TGTGCCAGCTCGACAGTCAGCAACACTGAAGCTTTCTTT CASSTVSNTEAFF
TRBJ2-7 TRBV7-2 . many TGTGCCAGCAGCTCCGCGAGGTACGAGCAGTACTTC CASSSARYEQYF
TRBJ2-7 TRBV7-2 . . TGTGCCAGCAGCTTGATACGGTCCTACGATCAGTACTTC CASSLIRSYDQYF
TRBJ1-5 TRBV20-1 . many TGCAGTGCTAAAGCCAATGAGAATCAGCCCCAGCATTTT CSAKANENQPQHF
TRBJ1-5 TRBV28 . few TGTGCCAGCAGTTTAATGGCGGACAGCTTCGGCCATTATAGCAATCAGCCCCAGCATTTT CASSLMADSFGHYSNQPQHF
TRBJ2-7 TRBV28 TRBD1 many TGTGCCAGCAGTTTATGGTCCGGATCCGGGACAGGGGGAGAGCAGTACTTC CASSLWSGSGTGGEQYF
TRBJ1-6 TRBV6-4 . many TGTGCCAGCACCAATCCCGGGGGGGATCCATGGGGTTCACCCCTCCACTTT CASTNPGGDPWGSPLHF
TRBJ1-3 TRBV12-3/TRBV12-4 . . TGTGCCAGCAGCCCCTCGTACGGCATGGGAAACACCATATATTTT CASSPSYGMGNTIYF
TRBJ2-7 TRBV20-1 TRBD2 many TGCAGTCGTAGCGGGAGGGGGAGGTACGAGCAGTACTTC CSRSGRGRYEQYF
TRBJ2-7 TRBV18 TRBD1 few TGTGCCAGCGGCCGGGACAGGGATAGTGAGCAGTACTTC CASGRDRDSEQYF
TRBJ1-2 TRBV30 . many TGTGCCTGGACAGGGGAAATGGACTATGGCTACACCTTC CAWTGEMDYGYTF
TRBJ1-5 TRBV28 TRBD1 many TGTGCCACTTGCGGCGGACAGGGGTTTTATAGCAATCAGCCCCAGCATTTT CATCGGQGFYSNQPQHF
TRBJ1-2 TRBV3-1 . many TGTGCCAGCAGCCAAGAACAGGCCGCCTATGGCTACACCTTC CASSQEQAAYGYTF
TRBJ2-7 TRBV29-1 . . TGCAGCGTCTGTTCCGGACGGAGGGATTACGAGCAGTACTTC CSVCSGRRDYEQYF
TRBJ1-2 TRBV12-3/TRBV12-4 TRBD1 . TGTGCCAGCAGCCTGGACAGGGTGAATGGCTACACCTTC CASSLDRVNGYTF
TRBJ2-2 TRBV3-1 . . TGTGCCAGCAGCCAAGCACTGATCGGGGAGCTGTTTTTT CASSQALIGELFF